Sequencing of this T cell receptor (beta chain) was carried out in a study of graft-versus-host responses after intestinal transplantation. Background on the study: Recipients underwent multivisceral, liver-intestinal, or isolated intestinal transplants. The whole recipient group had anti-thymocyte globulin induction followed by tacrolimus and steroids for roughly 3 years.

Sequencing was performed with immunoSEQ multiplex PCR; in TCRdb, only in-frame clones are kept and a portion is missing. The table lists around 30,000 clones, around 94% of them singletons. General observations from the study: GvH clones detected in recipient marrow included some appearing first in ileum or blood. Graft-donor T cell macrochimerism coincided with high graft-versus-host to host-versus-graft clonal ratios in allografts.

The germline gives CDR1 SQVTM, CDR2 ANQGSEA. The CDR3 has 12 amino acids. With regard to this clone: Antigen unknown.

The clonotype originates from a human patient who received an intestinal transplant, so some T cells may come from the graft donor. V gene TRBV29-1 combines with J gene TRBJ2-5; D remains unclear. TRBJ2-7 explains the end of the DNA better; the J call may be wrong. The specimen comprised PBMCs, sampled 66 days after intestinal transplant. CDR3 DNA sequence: TGCAGCGTTCCGGACGGCAGCTACGAGCAGTACTTC. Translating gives CSVPDGSYEQYF.